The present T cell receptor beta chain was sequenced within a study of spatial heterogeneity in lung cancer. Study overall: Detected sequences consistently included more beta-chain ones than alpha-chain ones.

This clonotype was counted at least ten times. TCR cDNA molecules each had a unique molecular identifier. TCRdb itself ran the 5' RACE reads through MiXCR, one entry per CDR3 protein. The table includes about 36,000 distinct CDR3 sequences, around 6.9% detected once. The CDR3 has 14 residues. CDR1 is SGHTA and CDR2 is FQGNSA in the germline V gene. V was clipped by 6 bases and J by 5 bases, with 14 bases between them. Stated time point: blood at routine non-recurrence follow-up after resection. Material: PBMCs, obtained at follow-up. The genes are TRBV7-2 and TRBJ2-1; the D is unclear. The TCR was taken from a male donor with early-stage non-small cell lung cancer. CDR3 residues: CASSPAWSNNEQFF. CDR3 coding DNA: TGTGCCAGCAGTCCGGCGTGGAGCAACAATGAGCAGTTCTTC.